A selection of T cell receptor beta chains follows, all from one sample in a study of T cell clonotyping in hematopoietic cell transplantation. Assay: immunoSEQ multiplex PCR; the TCRdb copy retains only in-frame clones and omits some. The sample carries tens of thousands of clones, around 96% recorded once. The source was peripheral blood mononuclear cells, collected before stem cell transplant. The receptors shown here come from a woman aged 45 to 65 with acute myeloid leukemia. Some clones in this sample may be carry-over from other donors' samples. Each CDR3 is given with its conserved first and last residue. Clone size is given for some rows only: seen once, a few or many times, or a class if the clone is expanded.

>-|TRBV6-5|TRBJ2-5
CASSYRGRETQYF
>-|TRBV30|TRBJ2-7
CAWSVRRAGSYEQYF
>-|TRBV5-1|TRBJ1-1
CASSLATATEAFF
>-|TRBV2|TRBJ1-2
CASSRGIGTGYGYTF
>once|TRBV30|TRBJ1-6
CAWSVRYQSLHF
>-|TRBV6-5|TRBJ1-1
CASNLQGSTEAFF
>-|TRBV19|TRBJ2-7
CASSITSALHEQYF
>-|TRBV10-3|TRBJ2-7
CAISEPRTYEQYF
>-|TRBV18|TRBJ1-5
CASSDSNQPQHF
>-|TRBV6-5|TRBJ1-2
CASRRPGQGNNGYTF